These 9 T cell receptor beta chains came from one sample sequenced in a study of blood T cell repertoires in COVID-19. Here immunoSEQ multiplex PCR was the method, and the copy in TCRdb shows in-frame clones only, minus some. This sample has under 200,000 clones, with roughly four fifths found just once. The material sequenced was peripheral blood. These receptors were collected from an elderly woman with acute or convalescent COVID-19.

The chain uses TRBV19 and TRBJ1-1; D is unclear. There are 18 residues in the CDR3. In germline, CDR1 is LNHDA, CDR2 SQIVND (reference sequence). Deletions cut 4 bases from V and 1 base from J, with 22 bases between. The CDR3 sequence is CASSTKGRNLGGNTEAFF. CDR3 sequence (DNA): TGTGCCAGTAGTACGAAAGGACGGAATCTCGGAGGGAACACTGAAGCTTTCTTT.

The CDR3 reads CASSPDRWNTEAFF. For the CDR3, the DNA is TGTGCCAGCAGTCCGGACAGATGGAACACTGAAGCTTTCTTT. V is TRBV6-2 or TRBV6-3 and J is TRBJ1-1; D is possibly TRBD1 (6 bases). CDR3 length: 14 amino acids. Between the trimmed V and J ends, which lost 5 bases and 1 base, there was a span of 11 bases. Germline V CDR1 and CDR2: MNHEY, SVGEGT.

The gene calls are TRBV6-1 and TRBJ2-7; TRBD2 aligns across 7 bases. V was clipped by 0 bases and J by 1 base; unmatched bases: 0. This CDR3 is built from 14 residues. Germline V gene data show CDR1 as MNHNS and CDR2 as SASEGT. Here the CDR3 reads CASSEAGGSYEQYF. The CDR3 DNA is TGTGCCAGCAGTGAAGCGGGAGGGTCCTACGAGCAGTACTTC.

This chain joins TRBV7-8 and TRBJ1-5; 7 nucleotides agree with TRBD1. The CDR3 contains 17 residues. The trim removed 2 bases at V and 7 bases at J, leaving 14 bases unmatched. Germline loops: CDR1 SGHVS, CDR2 FQNEAQ. This chain's CDR3 is CASSLLRSGGMGQPQHF. CDR3 coding DNA: TGTGCCAGCAGCTTACTCCGCTCAGGGGGAATGGGGCAGCCCCAGCATTTT.

A few counts support this clone. The V and J genes are TRBV7-8 and TRBJ1-4; D is possibly TRBD1 (6 bases). Germline V gene lookup returns CDR1 SGHVS and CDR2 FQNEAQ. This CDR3 contains 17 residues. V lost 3 bases and J lost 0, with 14 bases in between. The CDR3 is CASSFHRESATNEKLFF. CDR3 sequence (DNA): TGTGCCAGCAGCTTTCACAGGGAATCGGCAACTAATGAAAAACTGTTTTTT.

This chain links TRBV14 with TRBJ1-1; TRBD1 matches at 8 bases. The V and J ends lost 2 bases and 4 bases, in that order; junction bases with no gene match: 9. Per the germline V gene, CDR1 is SGHDN and CDR2 is FVKESK. The CDR3 totals 16 residues. The DNA of the CDR3 is TGTGCCAGCAGCCAAAGGACACCTACAGGGGGCACTGAAGCTTTCTTT. Its translation is CASSQRTPTGGTEAFF.

This chain connects TRBV2 to TRBJ2-3, with D maybe TRBD2 (5 bases). Trimming left V 6 bases short and J 6 bases short, with 16 bases between. The germline V gene has CDR1 SNHLY and CDR2 FYNNEI. CDR3 length: 14 residues. This chain's CDR3 is CASRVGATVDTQYF. Here the CDR3 DNA reads TGTGCCAGCAGGGTGGGAGCGACGGTTGATACGCAGTATTTT.

The chain recombines TRBV6-5 with TRBJ1-1; D may be TRBD1 (5 bases). Germline-derived CDR1 and CDR2 are MNHEY and SVGAGI. This CDR3 contains 13 residues. V was cut by 8 bases and J by 1 base, with 11 bases left in between. The CDR3 loop is CASGGFRNTEAFF. Written as DNA, the CDR3 is TGTGCCAGCGGGGGGTTCAGGAACACTGAAGCTTTCTTT.

The rearrangement links TRBV10-2 to TRBJ1-1, with D possibly being TRBD1 (5 bases). Germline CDR1 reads WSHSY; CDR2 reads SAAADI. V shed 6 bases and J shed 5 bases, with 10 bases lying between them. This CDR3 has 12 residues. The CDR3 nucleotides read TGCGCCAGCAGCGCCGGGGGGACTGAAGCTTTCTTT. As protein: CASSAGGTEAFF.